The subject of this entry is one TCR beta chain. Its antigen is not identified. This sample was included in a study of blood T cells in healthy people across ages. General study results and limits: While age rose, TCR beta diversity per million T cells dropped in a roughly linear way. In long-lived donors, naive CD4+ cell counts and diversity exceeded those of aged donors.

In germline, CDR1 is SGHTA, CDR2 FQGNSA. V shed 5 bases and J shed 3 bases, with 14 bases lying between them. The CDR3 runs to 15 residues. A second PCR, run for about 6 to 12 cycles, used a sample-barcoded 5' primer plus a J-beta primer mix. MiXCR, applied by TCRdb to the 5' RACE reads, yields one record per CDR3 protein. Of about 540,000 distinct CDR3 sequences in the sample, less than 25% were seen once. The same data also contributed to another study, on T cells of mothers and their children.

This TCR was recovered from a boy aged 5-17 years in good health. This chain uses TRBV7-2 with TRBJ2-4; D may be TRBD1 or TRBD2 (7 bases each). Sequencing was carried out using blood. This CDR3 reads CASSPGGVGKNIQYF. The DNA of the CDR3 is TGTGCCAGCAGCCCAGGGGGGGTGGGCAAAAACATTCAGTACTTC.